This T cell receptor beta chain emerged from a study of blood T cell repertoires in COVID-19. Study information: From the United States, Italy and Spain came samples of acute and convalescent COVID-19.

CDR1 is SGHKS and CDR2 is YYEKEE in the germline V gene (reference sequence). Trimming at V came to 3 bases and at J to 5 bases, leaving 7 bases not matched to a gene. CDR3 size: 15 residues. Produced via immunoSEQ multiplex PCR; TCRdb's table is partial and in-frame only. The data show 310,000 or so clones, over 75% seen once. The sequencing sample was made of PBMCs or T cells enriched from blood (not recorded which). This TCR was recovered from a woman between 18 and 29 years old who had recovered from COVID-19. V usage is TRBV5-5 and J usage is TRBJ1-5; 8 nucleotides align to TRBD1. As DNA, the CDR3 is TGTGCCAGCAGCTCCCCGGACAGGGCCGATCAGCCCCAGCATTTT. The encoded protein is CASSSPDRADQPQHF. The variable domain in full, completed from reference TRBV5-5 and TRBJ1-5, reads DAGVTQSPTHLIKTRGQQVTLRCSPISGHKSVSWYQQVLGQGPQFIFQYYEKEERGRGNFPDRFSARQFPNYSSELNVNALLLGDSALYLCASSSPDRADQPQHFGDGTRLSIL.